The clone carrying this T cell receptor (beta chain) occurred once. Its antigen is not known. Clones were read by immunoSEQ multiplex PCR, and TCRdb kept only the in-frame ones, dropping some. Of 110,000 or so clones in the sample, 88% are singletons; the top ten hold 6.5%. This entry belongs to a study of T cell responses to AZD1222 COVID-19 vaccine. V was pared by 3 bases and J by 3 bases, with 8 bases of the junction left unmatched. Per the germline V gene, CDR1 is WSHSY and CDR2 is SAAADI. CDR3 length equals 16 residues. Study-wide results and limits: Donors were largely white British and mainly female; clonal diversity was possibly underestimated. Reportedly, close to half of spike-specific TCRs are directed against unmutated variant regions.

The sequence was collected from an adult who received the AZD1222 COVID-19 vaccine. The rearrangement uses TRBV10-2 and TRBJ2-1, with TRBD2 identical over 7 bases. This specimen consisted of peripheral blood, obtained 28 days after the second AZD1222 dose. As DNA, the CDR3 is TGCGCCAGCAGTGATGATCGCGGGGGAAACTACAATGAGCAGTTCTTC. The encoded protein is CASSDDRGGNYNEQFF.